This T cell receptor beta chain originates from a study of tumor and adjacent non-tumor tissue in lung cancer. The overall study: Aged roughly 30 to 85 years, patients included fewer than 11 men and about five women with stage I to III disease. Some 4.2 million productive TCRbeta reads were obtained per sample on average. Points from the study as a whole: Tumor tissue had significantly higher TCR diversity than normal lung.

RNA was extracted from bulk tissue without any cell sorting. Donors were chemotherapy-naive, newly diagnosed lung cancer surgical patients in China, August–late 2014. Ten or more counts support this clonotype. Its antigen is still unknown. CDR3 length: 11 amino acids. Germline V gene lookup returns CDR1 SQVTM and CDR2 ANQGSEA. The V gene lost 7 bases and the J gene lost 6 bases, with 12 bases spanning the gap. Three rounds of nested PCR, following a modified ARM-PCR protocol, produced the TCRbeta library. TCRdb used MiXCR to reprocess the multiplex PCR reads, holding one entry per CDR3 protein. Of tens of thousands of distinct CDR3 sequences in the sample, about 66% were seen once.

The clonotype was recovered from a man in his 60s with non-small cell lung cancer. V usage is TRBV29-1 and J usage is TRBJ1-2; a possible D gene is TRBD1 (5 bases). The sequenced sample was lung tumor tissue. In DNA form, the CDR3 reads TGCAGCGGCCTGACAGAAGATGGCTACACCTTC. It encodes CSGLTEDGYTF.